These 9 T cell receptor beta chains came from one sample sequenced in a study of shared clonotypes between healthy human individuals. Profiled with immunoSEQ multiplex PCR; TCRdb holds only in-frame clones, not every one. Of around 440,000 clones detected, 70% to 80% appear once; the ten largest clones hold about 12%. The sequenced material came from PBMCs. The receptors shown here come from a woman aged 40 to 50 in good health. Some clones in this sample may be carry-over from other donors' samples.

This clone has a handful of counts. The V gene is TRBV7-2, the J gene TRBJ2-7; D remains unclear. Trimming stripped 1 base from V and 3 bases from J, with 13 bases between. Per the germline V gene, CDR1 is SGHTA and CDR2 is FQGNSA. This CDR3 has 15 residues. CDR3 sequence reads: CASSLEFGTSYEQYF. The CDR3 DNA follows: TGTGCCAGCAGCTTAGAATTTGGAACGAGCTACGAGCAGTACTTC.

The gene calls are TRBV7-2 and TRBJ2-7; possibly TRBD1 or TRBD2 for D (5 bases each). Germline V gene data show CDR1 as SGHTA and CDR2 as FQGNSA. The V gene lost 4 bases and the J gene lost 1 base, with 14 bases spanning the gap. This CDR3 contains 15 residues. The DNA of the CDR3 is TGTGCCAGCAGCTCCGGGGCGGCCTGGTCCTACGAGCAGTACTTC. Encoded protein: CASSSGAAWSYEQYF.

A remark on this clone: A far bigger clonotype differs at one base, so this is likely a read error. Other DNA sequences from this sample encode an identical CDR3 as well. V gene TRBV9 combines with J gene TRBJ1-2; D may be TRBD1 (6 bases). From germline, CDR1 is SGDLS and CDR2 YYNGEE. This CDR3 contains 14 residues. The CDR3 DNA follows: TGTGCCAGCAGCGTACGGGGGACACCCTATGGATACACCTTC. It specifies CASSVRGTPYGYTF.

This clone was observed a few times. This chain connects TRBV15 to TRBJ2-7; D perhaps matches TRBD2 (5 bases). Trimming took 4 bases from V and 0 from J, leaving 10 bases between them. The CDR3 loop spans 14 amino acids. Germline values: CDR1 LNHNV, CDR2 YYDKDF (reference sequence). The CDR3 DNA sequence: TGTGCCACCAGCATGTCGGGGAACTCCTACGAGCAGTACTTC. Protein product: CATSMSGNSYEQYF.

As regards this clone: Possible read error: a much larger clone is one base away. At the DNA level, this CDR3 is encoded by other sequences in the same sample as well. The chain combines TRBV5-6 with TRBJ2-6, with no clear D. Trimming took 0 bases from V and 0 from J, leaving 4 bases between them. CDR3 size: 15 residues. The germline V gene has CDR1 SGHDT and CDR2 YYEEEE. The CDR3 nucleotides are TGTGCCAGCAGCTTGGGTCTCTCTGGGGCCAACGTCCTGACTTTC. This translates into CASSLGLSGANVLTF.

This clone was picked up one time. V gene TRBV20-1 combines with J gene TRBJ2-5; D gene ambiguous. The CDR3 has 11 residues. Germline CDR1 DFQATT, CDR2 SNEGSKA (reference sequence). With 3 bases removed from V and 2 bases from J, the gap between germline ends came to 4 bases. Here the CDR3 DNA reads TGCAGTGCTAGTTATCAAGAGACCCAGTACTTC. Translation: CSASYQETQYF.

The CDR3 DNA sequence: TGCGCCAGCACCCTACAGGGGGCAGTAACAGATACGCAGTATTTT. This codes for CASTLQGAVTDTQYF. The chain uses TRBV5-1 and TRBJ2-3; 9 bases align to TRBD1. V lost 6 bases to trimming and J lost 3 bases; unmatched junction nucleotides: 8. CDR3 length equals 15 residues. CDR1 is SGHRS, CDR2 YFSETQ, per germline.

The CDR3 region has the DNA TGTGCCAGTAGTACAGGAACTTCAGGGGGGAAGGGAAATCAGCCCCAGCATTTT. It specifies CASSTGTSGGKGNQPQHF. V is TRBV19 and J is TRBJ1-5, with 7 bases matching TRBD1. The CDR3 sequence is 18 residues long. V lost 4 bases to trimming and J lost 4 bases; unmatched junction nucleotides: 16. Germline V gene sequence: CDR1 LNHDA, CDR2 SQIVND (reference sequence).

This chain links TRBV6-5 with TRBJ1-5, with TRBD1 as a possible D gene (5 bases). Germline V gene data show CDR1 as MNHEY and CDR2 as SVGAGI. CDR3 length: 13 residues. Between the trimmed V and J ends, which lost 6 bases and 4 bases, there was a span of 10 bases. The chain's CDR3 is CASSRTPNQPQHF. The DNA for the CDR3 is TGTGCCAGCAGCCGGACACCAAATCAGCCCCAGCATTTT.